This entry describes one TCR beta chain. Its antigen is as yet unknown. Sequenced by immunoSEQ multiplex PCR; TCRdb stores in-frame clones only, minus some. The sample records more than 10,000 clones, around 85% being singletons. This sample stems from a study of PD-1 blockade in classical Hodgkin lymphoma. The study's findings and limits: Lower baseline TCR diversity was reported for newly diagnosed patients than for healthy donors. Nivolumab initiated under 1 year post-ASCT led to patient exclusion. CD8+ TCR diversity did not rise significantly by C4D1, unlike CD4+.

Documented time point: cycle 4 day 1 (C4D1), after 5 to 7 weeks of nivolumab. All patients experienced relapse after autologous stem cell transplantation, and brentuximab vedotin exposure was variable. Purification of CD4+ T cells from thawed PBMCs was performed via magnetic negative selection. The germline V gene has CDR1 SGDLS and CDR2 YYNGEE. The germline V and J ends were trimmed by 0 bases and 4 bases, with 10 bases remaining between them. The CDR3 has 14 amino acids. The chain employs TRBV9 and TRBJ1-1; D gene ambiguous. This TCR was sampled from a human donor with classical Hodgkin lymphoma. This specimen consisted of CD4+ T cells from blood, obtained before the fourth cycle of nivolumab. As DNA, the CDR3 is TGTGCCAGCAGCGTAGTAGGGAGCAGCACTGAAGCTTTCTTT. Its translation is CASSVVGSSTEAFF.